Included here is one TCR beta chain sequence, with context. TCRdb keeps only in-frame clones here, not all; method: immunoSEQ multiplex PCR. This sample has 40,000 to 60,000 clones, with 70% to 90% found just once. V lost 7 bases and J lost 3, with 13 bases in between. Looked up from germline, CDR1 is SQVTM and CDR2 is ANQGSEA. CDR3 length: 12 residues. These data belong to a study of technical replicates of blood from a few donors. The chain has TRBV29-1 and TRBJ2-7; D unclear. The origin of this receptor is a human donor in good health. Some clones in this sample may be carry-over from other donors' samples. Sequencing used PBMCs. The CDR3 is CSAETESYEQYF. CDR3 bases: TGCAGCGCAGAAACAGAGAGCTACGAGCAGTACTTC.